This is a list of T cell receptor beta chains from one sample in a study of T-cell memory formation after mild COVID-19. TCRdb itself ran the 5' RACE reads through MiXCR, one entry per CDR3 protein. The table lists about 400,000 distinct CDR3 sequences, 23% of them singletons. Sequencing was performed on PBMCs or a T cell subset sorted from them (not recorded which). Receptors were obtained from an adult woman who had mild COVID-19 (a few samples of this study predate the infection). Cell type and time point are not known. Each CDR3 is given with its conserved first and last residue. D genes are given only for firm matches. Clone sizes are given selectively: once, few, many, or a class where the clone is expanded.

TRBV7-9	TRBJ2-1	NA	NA	CASSLEPSTSSYNEQFF	TGTGCCAGCAGCTTAGAACCCAGCACCTCATCCTACAATGAGCAGTTCTTC
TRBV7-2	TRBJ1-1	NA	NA	CASSLALVGVNTEAFF	TGTGCCAGCAGCTTAGCGCTCGTGGGGGTCAACACTGAAGCTTTCTTT
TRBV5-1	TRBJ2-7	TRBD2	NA	CASSQTSGVPSEQYF	TGCGCCAGCAGCCAGACTAGCGGGGTTCCCTCCGAGCAGTACTTC
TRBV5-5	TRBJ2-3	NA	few	CASSPHDGSDTQYF	TGTGCCAGCAGCCCCCACGACGGATCAGATACGCAGTATTTT
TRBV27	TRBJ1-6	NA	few	CASSSQDGRSPLHF	TGTGCCAGCAGTTCACAGGACGGACGTTCACCCCTCCACTTT
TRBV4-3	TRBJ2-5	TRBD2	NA	CASSTSSPGLAGETQYF	TGCGCCAGCAGCACCAGCTCTCCGGGACTAGCGGGGGAGACCCAGTACTTC
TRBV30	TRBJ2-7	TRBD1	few	CAWSTGQGTYEQYF	TGTGCCTGGAGTACGGGACAGGGGACCTACGAGCAGTACTTC
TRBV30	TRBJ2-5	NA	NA	CAWSVWGREAQETQYF	TGTGCCTGGAGTGTTTGGGGCAGGGAGGCCCAAGAGACCCAGTACTTC
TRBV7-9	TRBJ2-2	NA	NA	CASHLSTYRELFF	TGTGCCAGCCATCTGTCTACGTACCGGGAGCTGTTTTTT
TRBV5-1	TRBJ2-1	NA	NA	CASSQDSKTTNEQFF	TGCGCCAGCAGCCAAGACTCTAAGACCACCAATGAGCAGTTCTTC
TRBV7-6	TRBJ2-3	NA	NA	CASSSSGTTQYF	TGTGCCAGCAGCTCCTCCGGGACTACGCAGTATTTT
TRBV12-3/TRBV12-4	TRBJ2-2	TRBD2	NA	CASSLKALAGLSNTGELFF	TGTGCCAGCAGTTTGAAGGCGTTAGCGGGACTTTCGAACACCGGGGAGCTGTTTTTT
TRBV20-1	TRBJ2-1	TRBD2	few	CSALGTSGGSYNEQFF	TGCAGTGCCCTCGGGACTAGCGGGGGGTCCTACAATGAGCAGTTCTTC
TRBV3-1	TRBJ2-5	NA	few	CASTGSRGETQYF	TGTGCCAGCACCGGTTCGCGCGGAGAGACCCAGTACTTC
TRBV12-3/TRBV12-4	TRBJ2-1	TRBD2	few	CASTPPGLAGVNEQFF	TGTGCCAGCACTCCCCCCGGACTAGCGGGAGTCAATGAGCAGTTCTTC
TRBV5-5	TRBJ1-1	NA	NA	CASSLLKRDTEAFF	TGTGCCAGCAGCTTGCTCAAGAGGGACACTGAAGCTTTCTTT
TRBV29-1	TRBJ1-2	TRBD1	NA	CSVEDLGQGDGYTF	TGCAGCGTTGAAGATCTCGGACAGGGGGACGGCTACACCTTC
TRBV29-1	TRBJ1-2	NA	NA	CSVEDPLRSPNFNF	TGCAGCGTTGAAGATCCATTGCGGAGTCCCAACTTCAACTTC
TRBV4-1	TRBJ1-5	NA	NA	CASTPGGPGRSNQPQHF	TGCGCCAGCACCCCAGGAGGCCCAGGGAGGAGCAATCAGCCCCAGCATTTT
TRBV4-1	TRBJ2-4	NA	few	CATGNLSNIQYF	TGCGCCACCGGTAATTTGTCGAACATTCAGTACTTC
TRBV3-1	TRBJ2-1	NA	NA	CASGGAVDEQFF	TGTGCCAGCGGGGGGGCCGTCGATGAGCAGTTCTTC
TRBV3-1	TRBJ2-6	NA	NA	CASSQRRAGANVLTF	TGTGCCAGCAGCCAGAGAAGGGCTGGGGCCAACGTCCTGACTTTC
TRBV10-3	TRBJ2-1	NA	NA	CAARMGNEQFF	TGTGCCGCCCGGATGGGGAATGAGCAGTTCTTC
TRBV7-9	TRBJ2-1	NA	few	CASRSRGLEQFF	TGTGCCAGCAGATCGAGGGGTTTGGAGCAGTTCTTC
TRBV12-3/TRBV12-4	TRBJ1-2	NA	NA	CASSLPGRVRGYTF	TGTGCCAGCAGTCTCCCGGGACGCGTCAGGGGCTACACCTTC
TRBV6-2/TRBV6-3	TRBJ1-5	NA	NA	CASSYLGARSNQPQHF	TGTGCCAGCAGTTACCTGGGGGCGCGTAGCAATCAGCCCCAGCATTTT
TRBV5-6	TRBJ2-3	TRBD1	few	CASSLDGQGRDTQYF	TGTGCCAGCAGCTTGGATGGACAGGGACGAGATACGCAGTATTTT
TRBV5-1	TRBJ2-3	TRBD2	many	CASSLSGRITDTQYF	TGCGCCAGCAGCTTGAGCGGGAGAATCACAGATACGCAGTATTTT
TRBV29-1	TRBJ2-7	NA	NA	CSVVIRGSYEQYF	TGCAGCGTTGTGATCCGGGGCTCCTACGAGCAGTACTTC
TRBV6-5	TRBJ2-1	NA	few	CASSPDWRVYNEQFF	TGTGCCAGCAGTCCAGACTGGAGGGTATACAATGAGCAGTTCTTC
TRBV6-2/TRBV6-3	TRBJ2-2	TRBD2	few	CASSYSSSGSNTGELFF	TGTGCCAGCAGTTACTCTTCTAGCGGGTCGAACACCGGGGAGCTGTTTTTT
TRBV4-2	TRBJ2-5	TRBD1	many	CASSQDTTRLRGETQYF	TGTGCCAGCAGCCAAGATACCACTAGACTCAGGGGGGAGACCCAGTACTTC
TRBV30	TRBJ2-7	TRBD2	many	CAWSAGLAGYEQYF	TGTGCCTGGAGTGCAGGACTAGCGGGATATGAGCAGTACTTC